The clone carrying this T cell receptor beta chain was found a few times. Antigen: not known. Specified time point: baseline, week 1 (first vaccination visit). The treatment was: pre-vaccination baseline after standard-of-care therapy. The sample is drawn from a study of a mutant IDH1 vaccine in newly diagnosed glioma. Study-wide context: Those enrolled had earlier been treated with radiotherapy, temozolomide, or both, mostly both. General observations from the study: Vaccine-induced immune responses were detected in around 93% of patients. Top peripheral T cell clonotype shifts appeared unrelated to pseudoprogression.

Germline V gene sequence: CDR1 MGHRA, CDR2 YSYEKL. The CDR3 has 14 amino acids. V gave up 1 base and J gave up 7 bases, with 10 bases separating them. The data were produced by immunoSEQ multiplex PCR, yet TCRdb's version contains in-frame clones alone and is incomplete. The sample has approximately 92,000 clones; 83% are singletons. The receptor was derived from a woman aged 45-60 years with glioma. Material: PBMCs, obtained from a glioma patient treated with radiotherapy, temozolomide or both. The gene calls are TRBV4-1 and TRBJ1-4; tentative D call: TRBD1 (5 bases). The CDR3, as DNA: TGCGCCAGCAGCCAAGTAGCAGGGAGTGAAAAACTGTTTTTT. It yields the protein CASSQVAGSEKLFF.